What follows are 22 T cell receptor beta chains derived from one specimen sequenced in a study of T-cell memory formation after mild COVID-19 (dated by TCRdb to 2020 to 2023). The library was prepared using 5' RACE. Sequenced using an Illumina NovaSeq 6000. Through fastp at Q25 and MiXCR, TCRdb rebuilt clones from the public reads, retaining in-frame beta chains. Duplicate CDR3 protein sequences are folded into a single record with the most common DNA and genes. This sample holds under 300,000 distinct CDR3 sequences; 15% to 20% were observed only once. About a fifth of the sample is in the top ten clones. The sample was PBMCs or a T cell subset sorted from them (not recorded which). All receptors derive from a man aged 18 to 35 who had mild COVID-19 (a few samples of this study predate the infection). The sample titles of this study are shuffled in the database, so cell type and time point are left out; the donor was told from shared clones.

The rearrangement links TRBV19 to TRBJ2-3; no clear D gene. The V end lost 3 bases, the J end lost 0 bases, and 4 bases lay between the germline ends. Germline values: CDR1 LNHDA, CDR2 SQIVND (reference sequence). CDR3 length: 13 amino acids. The CDR3 DNA follows: TGTGCCAGTAGTATGCTAAGCACAGATACGCAGTATTTT. It is translated as CASSMLSTDTQYF. Full variable domain (rest looked up from reference TRBV19 and TRBJ2-3): DGGITQSPKYLFRKEGQNVTLSCEQNLNHDAMYWYRQDPGQGLRLIYYSQIVNDFQKGDIAEGYSVSREKKESFPLTVTSAQKNPTAFYLCASSMLSTDTQYFGPGTRLTVL.

The chain combines TRBV25-1 with TRBJ2-7; 15 bases are shared with TRBD2. The V segment lost 4 bases and the J segment 7 bases; nucleotides outside the gene matches: 5. This CDR3 contains 15 residues. Germline V lookup: CDR1 MGHDK, CDR2 SYGVNS. The CDR3 region has the DNA TGTGCCAGCAGTGGCTTGGGACTAGCGGGGGGTGAGCAGTACTTC. Protein sequence: CASSGLGLAGGEQYF.

The J gene is TRBJ1-2, the V gene TRBV12-3 or TRBV12-4; no clear D. Trimming shortened V by 5 bases and J by 1 base, and 11 bases separated the two germline ends. CDR3 length equals 14 residues. The CDR3, as DNA: TGTGCCAGCAGTCAGGTGAACCGTAACTATGGCTACACCTTC. Translation: CASSQVNRNYGYTF.

The genes are TRBV27 and TRBJ2-5, with TRBD2 as a possible D gene (5 bases). V lost 3 bases and J 4 bases, leaving 12 bases between the germline ends. Germline values: CDR1 MNHEY, CDR2 SMNVEV (reference sequence). The CDR3 is made up of 14 amino acids. The CDR3 bases are TGTGCCAGCAGTTTTCGGGCTAGCCTAGAGACCCAGTACTTC. This codes for CASSFRASLETQYF.

This clonotype was seen many times. The CDR3 region has the DNA TGCGCCAGCAGCCAAGAGGCAGGGCCTAGCACAGATACGCAGTATTTT. This codes for CASSQEAGPSTDTQYF. This chain joins TRBV4-1 and TRBJ2-3, with D tentatively TRBD1 (5 bases). This CDR3 has 16 amino acids. From germline, CDR1 is MGHRA and CDR2 YSYEKL. V lost 0 bases to trimming and J lost 0 bases, with 10 bases between them.

This clonotype appeared a single time. CDR3 sequence: CASSRSGQPQHF. CDR3 DNA: TGTGCCAGCAGCCGATCGGGGCAGCCCCAGCATTTT. The rearrangement links TRBV3-1 to TRBJ1-5; unclear D gene. The CDR3 extends over 12 amino acids. V lost 4 bases, J lost 7 bases, and 8 bases lay in between. CDR1 is LGHDT and CDR2 is YNNKEL in the germline V gene (reference sequence). Complete variable domain (other parts from reference TRBV3-1 and TRBJ1-5): DTAVSQTPKYLVTQMGNDKSIKCEQNLGHDTMYWYKQDSKKFLKIMFSYNNKELIINETVPNRFSPKSPDKAHLNLHINSLELGDSAVYFCASSRSGQPQHFGDGTRLSIL.

This clonotype turned up a few times. J is TRBJ2-3 and V is TRBV20-1, with 12 bases matching TRBD2. Germline values: CDR1 DFQATT, CDR2 SNEGSKA (reference sequence). There are 17 residues in the CDR3. The V gene end was trimmed by 3 bases and the J gene end by 0 bases; junction bases not matched to a gene: 7. The CDR3 sequence: CSARTSGGPGSTDTQYF. The CDR3 DNA sequence: TGCAGTGCTAGGACTAGCGGGGGCCCTGGGAGCACAGATACGCAGTATTTT.

The chain couples TRBV12-3 or TRBV12-4 to TRBJ2-5; maybe TRBD1 (6 bases). V was clipped by 5 bases and J by 7 bases, with 17 bases between them. This CDR3 is 14 amino acids long. The CDR3: CASSPTRGSVTQYF. CDR3 nucleotide sequence: TGTGCCAGCAGTCCCACCAGGGGATCCGTGACCCAGTACTTC.

The gene calls are TRBV29-1 and TRBJ2-7; 10 positions agree with TRBD2. The germline V gene has CDR1 SQVTM and CDR2 ANQGSEA. The CDR3 has 15 residues. The trim removed 1 base at V and 2 bases at J, leaving 5 bases unmatched. CDR3: CSVEGLAGETYEQYF. The CDR3 nucleotides read TGCAGCGTTGAAGGGCTAGCGGGGGAGACCTACGAGCAGTACTTC.

The chain uses TRBV5-1 and TRBJ2-1; TRBD2 agrees at 13 bases. The CDR3 extends over 14 amino acids. From germline, CDR1 is SGHRS and CDR2 YFSETQ. With 3 bases clipped from V and 10 bases from J, the junction kept 4 bases outside the gene matches. Here the CDR3 reads CASSSGLAGAEQFF. CDR3 nucleotides: TGCGCCAGCAGCTCTGGACTAGCGGGGGCCGAGCAGTTCTTC.

This clonotype was observed a few times. The chain combines TRBV3-1 with TRBJ1-5; D ambiguous. V lost 4 bases and J lost 9, with 13 bases in between. The CDR3 has 13 residues. Germline V CDR1 and CDR2: LGHDT, YNNKEL (reference sequence). The CDR3 DNA follows: TGTGCCAGCAGCCTTGCGGGGTTTTGGCCCCAGCATTTT. It translates to CASSLAGFWPQHF.

This clonotype was observed a few times. The CDR3 DNA reads TGTGCCAGCAGTGTCCTCCTAGCGGCTCAAGAGACCCAGTACTTC. As protein: CASSVLLAAQETQYF. The chain couples TRBV25-1 to TRBJ2-5; 7 bases agree with TRBD2. Trimming took 4 bases from V and 2 from J; bases not matched to a gene: 7. Germline CDR1 MGHDK, CDR2 SYGVNS. The CDR3 has 15 residues.

The chain has TRBV6-2 or TRBV6-3 and TRBJ2-7, with 8 positions matching TRBD1. Per the germline V gene, CDR1 is MNHEY and CDR2 is SVGEGT. V dropped 5 bases and J dropped 4; count of bases not matched to a gene: 13. The CDR3 totals 16 residues. CDR3 DNA sequence: TGTGCCAGCAGTCCCCTCTCTGGGCAGGGGGCATACGAGCAGTACGTC. Translation: CASSPLSGQGAYEQYV.

The rearrangement links TRBV4-3 to TRBJ2-5; possible D gene TRBD2, 6 bases. Deletions cut 1 base from V and 5 bases from J, with 17 bases between. The CDR3 extends over 16 amino acids. The germline gives CDR1 LGHNA, CDR2 YSLEER. The CDR3 nucleotides are TGCGCCAGCAGCCAAGCCGCCGGGGGTCGGGGCGAGACCCAGTACTTC. Protein sequence: CASSQAAGGRGETQYF.

Many counts were recorded for this clonotype. The CDR3 region has the DNA TGTGCCAGCAGCTTAGCCCGGGGTGCCTACAATGAGCAGTTCTTC. Its protein product is CASSLARGAYNEQFF. This chain links TRBV7-9 with TRBJ2-1; tentatively, D is TRBD2 (5 bases). From germline, CDR1 is SEHNR and CDR2 FQNEAQ (reference sequence). Between the trimmed V and J ends, which lost 0 bases and 2 bases, there was a span of 8 bases. The CDR3 contains 15 residues. The full variable domain, completed using reference TRBV7-9 and TRBJ2-1, is DTGVSQNPRHKITKRGQNVTFRCDPISEHNRLYWYRQTLGQGPEFLTYFQNEAQLEKSRLLSDRFSAERPKGSFSTLEIQRTEQGDSAMYLCASSLARGAYNEQFFGPGTRLTVL.

This clonotype occurred many times. The rearrangement uses TRBV24-1 and TRBJ1-5; no reliable D call. CDR3 length equals 12 residues. The germline V gene encodes CDR1 KGHDR and CDR2 SFDVKD. The ends were cut back, 12 bases at V and 6 bases at J, with 14 bases in the middle. CDR3 nucleotides: TGTGCCTCCATGGCGTTCGGTCAGCCCCAGCATTTT. Residues: CASMAFGQPQHF.

This clonotype was recorded a few times. The chain has TRBV7-3 and TRBJ2-1; D remains ambiguous. V shed 1 base and J shed 7 bases, with 11 bases lying between them. Germline lookup yields CDR1 SGHTA and CDR2 FQGTGA. The CDR3 is 14 amino acids. The CDR3 DNA sequence: TGTGCCAGCAGCTTAAACCCCGGGTATAATGAGCAGTTCTTC. Amino acid sequence: CASSLNPGYNEQFF.

V is TRBV25-1 and J is TRBJ2-6; unclear D gene. The V and J ends lost 0 bases and 4 bases respectively, with 7 bases between them. Germline V gene data show CDR1 as MGHDK and CDR2 as SYGVNS. This CDR3 region has 15 residues. The CDR3: CASSEYRAGANVLTF. The DNA for the CDR3 is TGTGCCAGCAGTGAATATCGGGCCGGGGCCAACGTCCTGACTTTC.

This clonotype showed up just a few times. This chain's CDR3 is CASSLGTTLEQYF. The CDR3 nucleotides read TGTGCCAGCAGCTTAGGGACTACCCTCGAGCAGTACTTC. The chain recombines TRBV11-2 with TRBJ2-7; possible D gene TRBD2, 6 bases. The germline CDR1 and CDR2 sequences are SGHAT and FQNNGV. Trimming took off 1 base at V and 6 bases at J, with 10 bases between the two ends. CDR3 length equals 13 residues.

This clonotype was found a few times. The chain carries TRBV6-5 and TRBJ2-7, with a tentative D call TRBD1 (6 bases). The CDR3 consists of 13 residues. Germline CDR1 and CDR2: MNHEY and SVGAGI. Trimming removed 8 bases from V and 9 bases from J, with 20 bases in between. CDR3 residues: CASSLGSGGGQYF. CDR3 DNA: TGTGCCAGCTCTCTAGGGTCTGGGGGCGGGCAGTACTTC.

The rearrangement links TRBV20-1 to TRBJ2-1; D might be TRBD2 (5 bases). CDR1 is DFQATT and CDR2 is SNEGSKA in the germline V gene (reference sequence). Trimming shortened V by 0 bases and J by 8 bases, and 20 bases separated the two germline ends. The CDR3 loop spans 16 amino acids. CDR3 region: CSARDRKRNSVDEQFF. Here the CDR3 DNA reads TGCAGTGCTAGAGATCGGAAGAGAAATAGCGTCGATGAGCAGTTCTTC.

The chain recombines TRBV20-1 with TRBJ1-5, with unresolved D. This CDR3 spans 14 amino acids. Germline V gene data show CDR1 as DFQATT and CDR2 as SNEGSKA (reference sequence). The V end was cut by 0 bases, the J end by 1 base, with 7 bases between. The CDR3: CSAREDGSNQPQHF. CDR3 nucleotides: TGCAGTGCTAGAGAGGATGGGAGCAATCAGCCCCAGCATTTT.